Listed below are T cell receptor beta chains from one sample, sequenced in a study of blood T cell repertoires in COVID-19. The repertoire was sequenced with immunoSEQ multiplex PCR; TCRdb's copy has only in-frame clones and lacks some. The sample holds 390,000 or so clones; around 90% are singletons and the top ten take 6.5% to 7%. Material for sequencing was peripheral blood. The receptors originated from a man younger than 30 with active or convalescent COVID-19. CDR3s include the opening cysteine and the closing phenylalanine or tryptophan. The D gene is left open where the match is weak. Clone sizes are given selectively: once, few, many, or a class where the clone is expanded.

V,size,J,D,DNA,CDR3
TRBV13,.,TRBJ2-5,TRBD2,TGTGCCAGCAGCTCCGAAACTAGCGGGAGGGCGGAGACCCAGTACTTC,CASSSETSGRAETQYF
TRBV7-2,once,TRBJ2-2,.,TGTGCCAGCAGCTTGGGGGCTTTTTCGAACACCGGGGAGCTGTTTTTT,CASSLGAFSNTGELFF
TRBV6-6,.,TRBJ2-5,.,TGTGCCAGCGACGAATTAGGGGCACCAGGGGAGACCCAGTACTTC,CASDELGAPGETQYF
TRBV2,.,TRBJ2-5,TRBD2,TGTGCCAGCAGTGCGACTAGCGGGAGAGTAGAGACCCAGTACTTC,CASSATSGRVETQYF
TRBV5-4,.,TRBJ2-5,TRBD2,TGTGCCAGCACGGCCATAGCGGGAGAAGAGACCCAGTACTTC,CASTAIAGEETQYF
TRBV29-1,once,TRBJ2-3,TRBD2,TGCAGCGTTGGGGCTAGCGGTTTCACAGATACGCAGTATTTT,CSVGASGFTDTQYF
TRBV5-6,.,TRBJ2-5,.,TGTGCCAGCAGCTGGACCGGGACTCAGGAGACCCAGTACTTC,CASSWTGTQETQYF
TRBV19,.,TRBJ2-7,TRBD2,TGTGCCAGTAGTCTAGGACTAGCGGGGCCAGCCTACGAGCAGTACTTC,CASSLGLAGPAYEQYF
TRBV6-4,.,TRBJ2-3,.,TGTGCCAGCAGTGAATCCCGGGGCACAGATACGCAGTATTTT,CASSESRGTDTQYF
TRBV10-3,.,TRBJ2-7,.,TGTGCCATCAGTGAAACAGGCAATCCCTACGAGCAGTACTTC,CAISETGNPYEQYF
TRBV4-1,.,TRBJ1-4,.,TGCGCCAGCAGCCTGGGACAAACAACTAATGAAAAACTGTTTTTT,CASSLGQTTNEKLFF
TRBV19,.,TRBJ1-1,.,TGTGCCAGTAGTATCGCGGTGAACACTGAAGCTTTCTTT,CASSIAVNTEAFF
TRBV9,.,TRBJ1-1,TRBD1,TGTGCCAGCAGCGCAGACAGGGGGAACACTGAAGCTTTCTTT,CASSADRGNTEAFF
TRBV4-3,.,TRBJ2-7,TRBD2,TGCGCCAGCAGCCAAGATTGGGGGACTAGCGGGGAGAGGCAGTACTTC,CASSQDWGTSGERQYF
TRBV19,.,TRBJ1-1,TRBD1,TGTGCCAGTAGTATTTCGGCAGGGGGCTACACTGAAGCTTTCTTT,CASSISAGGYTEAFF
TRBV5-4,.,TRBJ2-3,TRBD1,TGTGCCAGCAGCTTGGCCGGGACAGGCACAGATACGCAGTATTTT,CASSLAGTGTDTQYF
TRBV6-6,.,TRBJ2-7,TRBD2,TGTGCCAGCACCGAGCGGGGGACCCTAGTCGAGCAGTACTTC,CASTERGTLVEQYF
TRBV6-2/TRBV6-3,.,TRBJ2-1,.,TGTGCCAGCAGTCAGGGGAATGAGCAGTTCTTC,CASSQGNEQFF
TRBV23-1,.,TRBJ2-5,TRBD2,TGCGCCAGCCCTGGCCGGGGGGGGCGGGAGACCCAGTACTTC,CASPGRGGRETQYF
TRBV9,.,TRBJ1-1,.,TGTGCCAGCAGCGTAGATCCGAGAGTAGGGGTCCCCGTCCCATTT,CASSVDPRVGVPVPF
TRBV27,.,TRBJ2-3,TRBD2,TGTGCCAGCAGGCTTAGCGGGGATACGCAGTATTTT,CASRLSGDTQYF
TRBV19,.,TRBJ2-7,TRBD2,TGTGCCAGTAGTGTCGGACTAGCGGTATACGAGCAGTACTTC,CASSVGLAVYEQYF
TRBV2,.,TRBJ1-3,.,TGTGCCAGCGAAAACGGGGCTGGAAACACCATATATTTT,CASENGAGNTIYF
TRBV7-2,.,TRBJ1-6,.,TGTGCCAGCAGCTTAGTGGAGGTTGGCTCACCCCTCCACTTT,CASSLVEVGSPLHF
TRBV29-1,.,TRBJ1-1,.,TGCAGCGTTGATCAGGGAAGCACTGAAGCTTTCTTT,CSVDQGSTEAFF
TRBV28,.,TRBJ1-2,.,TGTGCCAGCAGTTTATCAACAGTGTATGGCTACACCTTC,CASSLSTVYGYTF
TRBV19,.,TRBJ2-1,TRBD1,TGTGCCAGTAGTTTAGGACAGGGAGCCTCCTACAATGAGCAGTTCTTC,CASSLGQGASYNEQFF
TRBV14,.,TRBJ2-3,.,TGTGCCAGCAGCCACCCTCCTTCCCATGCACTCACAGATACGCAGTATTTT,CASSHPPSHALTDTQYF
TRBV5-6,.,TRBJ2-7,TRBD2,TGTGCCAGCAGCTTGGTGCTAGCGGGAGACGGTCCTCACGAGCAGTACTTC,CASSLVLAGDGPHEQYF
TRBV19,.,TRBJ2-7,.,TGTGCCAGTAGTATGTCGACAGGCGATTACTACGAGCAGTACTTC,CASSMSTGDYYEQYF
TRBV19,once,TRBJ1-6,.,TGTGCCAGTAGGGACAGTCGAGGGGGTTCACCCCTCCACTTT,CASRDSRGGSPLHF
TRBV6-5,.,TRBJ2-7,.,TGTGCCAGCAGCAATCGTGCACTGCCACCCTACGAGCAGTACTTC,CASSNRALPPYEQYF
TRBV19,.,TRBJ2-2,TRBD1,TGTGCCAGTAGTCTCTCCGACAGGGGCACCGGGGAGCTGTTTTTT,CASSLSDRGTGELFF
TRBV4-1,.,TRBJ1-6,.,TGCGCCAGCAAGGCTGGGGGGGGAAACTATAATTCACCCCTCCACTTT,CASKAGGGNYNSPLHF
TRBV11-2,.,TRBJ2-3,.,TGTGCCAGCAGCTCCGGGACTCTAGGCCTGGATACGCAGTATTTT,CASSSGTLGLDTQYF
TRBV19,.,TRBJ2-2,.,TGTGCCAGTAGTACCATAGCCGGGGAGCTGTTTTTT,CASSTIAGELFF
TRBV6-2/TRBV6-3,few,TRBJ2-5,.,TGTGCCAGCAGTTACGTGCGAGAGACCCAGTACTTC,CASSYVRETQYF
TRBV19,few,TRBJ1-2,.,TGTGCCAGCTGGGGCCGGGACATAAACTATGGCTACACCTTC,CASWGRDINYGYTF
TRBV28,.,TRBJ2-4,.,TGTGCCAGCAACCGACTAGGACGGATAGCCAAAAACATTCAGTACTTC,CASNRLGRIAKNIQYF
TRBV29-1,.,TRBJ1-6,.,TGCAGCGTTCGGGTTGTAGATAATTCACCCCTCCACTTT,CSVRVVDNSPLHF
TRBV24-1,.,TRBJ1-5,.,TGTGCCACCAGTCCACCCGGAGGGAATCAGCCCCAGCATTTT,CATSPPGGNQPQHF
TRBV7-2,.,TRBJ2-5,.,TGTGCCAGCAGCTTACCGGCAGGGGACCAAGACCAAGAGACCCAGTACTTC,CASSLPAGDQDQETQYF